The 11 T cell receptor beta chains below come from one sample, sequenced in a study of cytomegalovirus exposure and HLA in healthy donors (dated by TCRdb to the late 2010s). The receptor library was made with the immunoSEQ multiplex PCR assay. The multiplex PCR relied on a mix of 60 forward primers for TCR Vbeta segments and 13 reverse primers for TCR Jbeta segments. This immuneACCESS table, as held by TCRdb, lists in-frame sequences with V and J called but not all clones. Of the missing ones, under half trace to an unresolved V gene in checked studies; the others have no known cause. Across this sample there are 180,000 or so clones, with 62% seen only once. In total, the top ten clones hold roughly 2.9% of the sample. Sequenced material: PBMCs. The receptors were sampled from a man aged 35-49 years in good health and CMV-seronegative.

The chain's CDR3 is CAISDSGTDTQYF. CDR3 nucleotides: TGTGCCATCAGTGATAGTGGCACAGATACGCAGTATTTT. J is TRBJ2-3 and V is TRBV10-3; no definite D call. Germline assignment: CDR1 ENHRY and CDR2 SYGVKD. Trimming took 3 bases from V and 1 from J, leaving 5 bases between them. The CDR3 is 13 amino acids.

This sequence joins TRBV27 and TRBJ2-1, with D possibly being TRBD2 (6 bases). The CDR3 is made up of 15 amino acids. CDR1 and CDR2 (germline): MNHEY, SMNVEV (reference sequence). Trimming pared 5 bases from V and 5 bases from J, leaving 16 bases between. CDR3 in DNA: TGTGCCAGCAGTCTTTGGCGGGGCGGCCACAATGAGCAGTTCTTC. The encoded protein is CASSLWRGGHNEQFF.

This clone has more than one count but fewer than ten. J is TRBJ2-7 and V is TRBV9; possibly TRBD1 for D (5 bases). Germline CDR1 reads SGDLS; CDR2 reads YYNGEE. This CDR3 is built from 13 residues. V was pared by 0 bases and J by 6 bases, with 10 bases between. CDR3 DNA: TGTGCCAGCAGCGTAGTCCAGGGTGGCGAGCAGTACTTC. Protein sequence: CASSVVQGGEQYF.

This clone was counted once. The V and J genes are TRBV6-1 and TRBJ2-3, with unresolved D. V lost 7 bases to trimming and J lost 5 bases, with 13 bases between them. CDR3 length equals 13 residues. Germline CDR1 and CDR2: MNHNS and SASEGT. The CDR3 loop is CASIILTGDTQYF. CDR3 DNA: TGTGCCAGCATCATACTCACGGGAGATACGCAGTATTTT.

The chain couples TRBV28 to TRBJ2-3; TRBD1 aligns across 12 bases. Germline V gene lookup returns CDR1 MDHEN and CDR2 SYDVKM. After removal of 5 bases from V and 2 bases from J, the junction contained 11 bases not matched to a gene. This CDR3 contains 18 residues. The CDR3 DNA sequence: TGTGCCAGCAGTCCCCGGGACAGGGGGCTCCTAGACACAGATACGCAGTATTTT. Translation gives CASSPRDRGLLDTDTQYF.

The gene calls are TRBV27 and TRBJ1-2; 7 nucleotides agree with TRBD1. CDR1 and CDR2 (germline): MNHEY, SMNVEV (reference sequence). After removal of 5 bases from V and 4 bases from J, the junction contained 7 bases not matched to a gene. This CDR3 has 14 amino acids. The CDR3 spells CASSTRDRTYGYTF. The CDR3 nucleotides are TGTGCCAGCAGTACCCGGGACAGAACCTATGGCTACACCTTC.

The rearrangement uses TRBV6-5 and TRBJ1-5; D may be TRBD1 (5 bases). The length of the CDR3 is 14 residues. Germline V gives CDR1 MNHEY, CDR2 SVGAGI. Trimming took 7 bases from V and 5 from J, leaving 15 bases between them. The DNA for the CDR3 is TGTGCCAGCACTGGTCAGGGTCGCGATCAGCCCCAGCATTTT. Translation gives CASTGQGRDQPQHF.

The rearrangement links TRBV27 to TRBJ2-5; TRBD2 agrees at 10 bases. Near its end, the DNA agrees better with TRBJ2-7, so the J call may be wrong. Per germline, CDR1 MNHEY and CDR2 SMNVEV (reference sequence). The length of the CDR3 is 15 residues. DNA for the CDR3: TGTGCCAGCAGCTTTAGCGGGAGGTTGACCTACGAGCAGTACTTC. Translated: CASSFSGRLTYEQYF.

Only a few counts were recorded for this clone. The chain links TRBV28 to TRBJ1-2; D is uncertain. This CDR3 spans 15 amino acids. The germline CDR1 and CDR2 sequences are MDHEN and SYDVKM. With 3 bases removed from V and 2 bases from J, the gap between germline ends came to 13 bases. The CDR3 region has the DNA TGTGCCAGCAGTTTTCGGACGGGAAAAAACTATGGCTACACCTTC. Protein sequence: CASSFRTGKNYGYTF.

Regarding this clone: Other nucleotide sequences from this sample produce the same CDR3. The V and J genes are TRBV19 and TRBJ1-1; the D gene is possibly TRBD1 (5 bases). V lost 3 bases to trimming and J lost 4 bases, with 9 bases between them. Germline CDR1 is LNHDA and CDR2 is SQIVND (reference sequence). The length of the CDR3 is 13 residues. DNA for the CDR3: TGTGCCAGTAGTATCGCGGGGGGCACTGAAGCTTTCTTT. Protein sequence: CASSIAGGTEAFF. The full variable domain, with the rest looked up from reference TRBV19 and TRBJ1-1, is DGGITQSPKYLFRKEGQNVTLSCEQNLNHDAMYWYRQDPGQGLRLIYYSQIVNDFQKGDIAEGYSVSREKKESFPLTVTSAQKNPTAFYLCASSIAGGTEAFFGQGTRLTVV.

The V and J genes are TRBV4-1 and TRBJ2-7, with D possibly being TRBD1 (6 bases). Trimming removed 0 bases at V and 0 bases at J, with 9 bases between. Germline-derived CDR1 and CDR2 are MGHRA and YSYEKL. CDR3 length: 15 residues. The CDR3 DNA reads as TGCGCCAGCAGCCAAGATGGGGACATCTCCTACGAGCAGTACTTC. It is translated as CASSQDGDISYEQYF.